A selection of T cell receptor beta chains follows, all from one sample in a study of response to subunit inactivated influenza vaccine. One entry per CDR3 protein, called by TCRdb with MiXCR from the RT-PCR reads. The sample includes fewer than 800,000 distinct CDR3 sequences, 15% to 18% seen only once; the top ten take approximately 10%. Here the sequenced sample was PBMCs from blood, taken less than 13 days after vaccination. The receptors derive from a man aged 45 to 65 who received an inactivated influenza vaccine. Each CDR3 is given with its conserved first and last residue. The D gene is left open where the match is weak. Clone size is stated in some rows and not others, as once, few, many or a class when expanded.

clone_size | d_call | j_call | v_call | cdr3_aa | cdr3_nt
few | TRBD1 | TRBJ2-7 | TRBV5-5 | CASSLASGTGDRYEQYF | TGTGCCAGCAGCTTGGCCTCCGGGACAGGAGATCGCTACGAGCAGTACTTC
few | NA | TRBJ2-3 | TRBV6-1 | CASRAGRSTDTQYF | TGTGCCAGCAGAGCGGGCAGGTCCACAGATACGCAGTATTTT
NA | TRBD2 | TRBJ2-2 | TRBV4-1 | CASSRRLLAGGLNANTGELFF | TGCGCCAGCAGCCGACGACTTCTAGCGGGGGGGTTGAACGCGAACACCGGGGAGCTGTTTTTT
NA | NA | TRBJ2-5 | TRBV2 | CATQGTVQETQYF | TGTGCCACCCAGGGGACGGTTCAAGAGACCCAGTACTTC
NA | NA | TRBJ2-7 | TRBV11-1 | CASSSYRENYEQYF | TGTGCCAGCAGCTCTTACAGGGAAAACTACGAGCAGTACTTC
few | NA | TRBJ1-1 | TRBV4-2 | CASSLTGFTEAFF | TGTGCCAGCAGCCTCACAGGGTTCACTGAAGCTTTCTTT
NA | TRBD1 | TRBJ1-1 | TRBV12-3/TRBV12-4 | CASSLGIQGGAEAFF | TGTGCCAGCAGTTTAGGTATTCAGGGGGGCGCTGAAGCTTTCTTT
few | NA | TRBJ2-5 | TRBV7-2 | CASSLVSRGSRQETQYF | TGTGCCAGCAGCTTAGTTTCAAGGGGAAGTCGCCAAGAGACCCAGTACTTC
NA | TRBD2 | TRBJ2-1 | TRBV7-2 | CASSLGLAAGIFYNEQFF | TGTGCCAGCAGCTTAGGGCTAGCGGCGGGAATTTTCTACAATGAGCAGTTCTTC
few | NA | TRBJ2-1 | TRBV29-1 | CSVEFGSYNEQFF | TGCAGCGTTGAATTCGGCTCCTACAATGAGCAGTTCTTC
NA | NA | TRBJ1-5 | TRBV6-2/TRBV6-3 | CASSYFGTSFSNQPQHF | TGTGCCAGCAGTTACTTTGGGACATCTTTTAGCAATCAGCCCCAGCATTTT
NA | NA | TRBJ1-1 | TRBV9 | CASSVEGGWTEAFF | TGTGCCAGCAGCGTAGAGGGGGGGTGGACTGAAGCTTTCTTT
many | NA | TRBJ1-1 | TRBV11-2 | CASSLLSRGTEAFF | TGTGCCAGCAGCTTATTGAGTCGTGGCACTGAAGCTTTCTTT
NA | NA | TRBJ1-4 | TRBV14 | CASSQDRGGTQEKLFF | TGTGCCAGCAGCCAAGATAGGGGCGGGACGCAGGAAAAACTGTTTTTT
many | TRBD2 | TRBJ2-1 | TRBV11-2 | CASSLVKGTSGPNEQFF | TGTGCCAGCAGCTTAGTTAAGGGGACTAGCGGGCCCAATGAGCAGTTCTTC
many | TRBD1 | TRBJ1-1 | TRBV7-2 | CASSLYTGEEAFF | TGTGCCAGCAGCTTATATACAGGGGAGGAGGCTTTCTTT
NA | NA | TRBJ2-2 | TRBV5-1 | CASSLVSPDTGELFF | TGCGCCAGCAGCTTGGTTTCGCCAGATACCGGGGAGCTGTTTTTT
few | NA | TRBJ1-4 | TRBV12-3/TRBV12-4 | CASSPGLGGEKLFF | TGTGCCAGCAGTCCAGGGCTAGGGGGGGAAAAACTGTTTTTT
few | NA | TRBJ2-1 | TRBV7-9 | CASSPVLEGLYGEQFF | TGTGCCAGCAGCCCCGTTTTGGAGGGGTTGTACGGTGAGCAGTTCTTC
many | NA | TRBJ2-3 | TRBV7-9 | CASRRSTDTQYF | TGTGCCAGCAGGAGGAGCACAGATACGCAGTATTTT
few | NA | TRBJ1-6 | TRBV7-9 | CASSQIQPNSPLHF | TGTGCCAGCAGCCAGATCCAACCTAATTCACCCCTCCACTTT
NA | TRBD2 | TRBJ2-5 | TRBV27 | CASSFRSSGSETQYF | TGTGCCAGCAGTTTCCGGTCTAGCGGGAGTGAGACCCAGTACTTC
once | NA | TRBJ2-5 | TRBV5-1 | CASSLGGLGGRETQYF | TGCGCCAGCAGCTTGGGAGGCCTGGGAGGTCGAGAGACCCAGTACTTC
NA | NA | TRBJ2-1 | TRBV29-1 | CSVGANEQFF | TGCAGCGTCGGGGCCAATGAGCAGTTCTTC
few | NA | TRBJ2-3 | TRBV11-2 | CASSPPPIRAAQYF | TGTGCCAGCAGCCCCCCTCCTATTAGGGCGGCGCAGTATTTT
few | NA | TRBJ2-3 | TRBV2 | CASSPGSHTQYF | TGTGCCAGCAGTCCCGGCTCGCATACGCAGTATTTT
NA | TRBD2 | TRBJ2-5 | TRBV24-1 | CATSDWGLAGGETQYF | TGTGCCACCAGTGATTGGGGACTAGCGGGCGGGGAGACCCAGTACTTC
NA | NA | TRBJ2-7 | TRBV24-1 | CATSDLPPYEQYF | TGTGCCACCAGTGATTTACCCCCCTACGAGCAGTACTTC
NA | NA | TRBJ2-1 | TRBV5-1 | CASSSTGVSSYNEQFF | TGCGCCAGCAGCTCAACAGGAGTTAGCTCCTACAATGAGCAGTTCTTC
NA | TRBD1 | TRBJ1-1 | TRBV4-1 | CASSEIDRENTEAFF | TGCGCCAGCAGCGAAATCGACAGGGAGAACACTGAAGCTTTCTTT
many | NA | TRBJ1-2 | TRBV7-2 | CASSSHGAWSYGYTF | TGTGCCAGCAGCTCCCATGGGGCCTGGTCCTATGGCTACACCTTC
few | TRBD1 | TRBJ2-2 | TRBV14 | CASSQIRTGVGGELFF | TGTGCCAGCAGCCAAATAAGGACAGGTGTAGGAGGGGAGCTGTTTTTT
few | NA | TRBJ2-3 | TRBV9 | CASSSRGARDTQYF | TGTGCCAGCAGCTCCCGGGGGGCCCGAGATACGCAGTATTTT
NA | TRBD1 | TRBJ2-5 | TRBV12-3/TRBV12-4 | CASSPRQGVGETQYF | TGTGCCAGCAGTCCCAGACAGGGGGTGGGGGAGACCCAGTACTTC
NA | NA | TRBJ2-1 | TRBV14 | CASSQSLTGALYNEQFF | TGTGCCAGCAGCCAAAGTTTGACTGGGGCACTATACAATGAGCAGTTCTTC
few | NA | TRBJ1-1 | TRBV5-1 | CASSLEYRNTEAFF | TGCGCCAGCAGCTTGGAGTACAGAAACACTGAAGCTTTCTTT
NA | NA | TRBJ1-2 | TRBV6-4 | CASSDLRGTTNYGYTF | TGTGCCAGCAGTGACCTGAGAGGAACTACTAACTATGGCTACACCTTC
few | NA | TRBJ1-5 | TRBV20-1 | CSARAGERPQHF | TGCAGTGCTAGAGCGGGAGAAAGGCCCCAGCATTTT
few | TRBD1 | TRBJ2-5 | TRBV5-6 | CASSLLTGPFQETQYF | TGTGCCAGCAGCTTACTGACAGGGCCTTTCCAAGAGACCCAGTACTTC
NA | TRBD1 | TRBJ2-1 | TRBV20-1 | CSATTPGQGANEQFF | TGCAGTGCCACAACGCCGGGACAGGGAGCTAATGAGCAGTTCTTC
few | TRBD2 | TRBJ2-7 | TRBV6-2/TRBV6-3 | CASSYSRTSGNYEQYF | TGTGCCAGCAGTTACTCGAGAACTAGCGGGAATTACGAGCAGTACTTC
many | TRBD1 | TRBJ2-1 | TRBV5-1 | CASSRGQGAGYNEQFF | TGCGCCAGCAGCCGGGGACAGGGGGCTGGGTACAATGAGCAGTTCTTC
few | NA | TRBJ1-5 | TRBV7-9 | CASSFSGSPLQPQHF | TGTGCCAGCAGCTTTTCAGGGAGTCCCCTTCAGCCCCAGCATTTT
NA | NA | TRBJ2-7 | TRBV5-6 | CASSSTLFYEQYF | TGTGCCAGCAGCTCCACATTGTTCTACGAGCAGTACTTC
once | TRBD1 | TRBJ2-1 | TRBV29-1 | CSAGTGRNEQFF | TGCAGCGCCGGGACAGGGCGGAATGAGCAGTTCTTC
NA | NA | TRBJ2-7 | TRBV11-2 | CASSLDQTTQYF | TGTGCCAGCAGCTTAGATCAAACAACCCAGTACTTC
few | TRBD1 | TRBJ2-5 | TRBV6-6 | CASSGQPQETQYF | TGTGCCAGCTCGGGACAGCCGCAAGAGACCCAGTACTTC
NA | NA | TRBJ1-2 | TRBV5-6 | CASSLRTLTMGYTF | TGTGCCAGCAGCTTGAGGACACTAACTATGGGCTACACCTTC
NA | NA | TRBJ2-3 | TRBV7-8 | CASSLQVASTDTQYF | TGTGCCAGCAGCTTACAGGTAGCTAGCACAGATACGCAGTATTTT
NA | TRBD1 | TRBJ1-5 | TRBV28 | CASGKPGTGKQPQHF | TGTGCCAGCGGGAAACCTGGGACAGGGAAGCAGCCCCAGCATTTT
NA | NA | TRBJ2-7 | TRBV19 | CASSETLSYEQYF | TGTGCCAGTAGTGAGACACTCTCCTACGAGCAGTACTTC
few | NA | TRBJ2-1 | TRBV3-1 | CASSPRGGGGNNEQFF | TGTGCCAGCAGTCCCCGTGGGGGCGGCGGTAACAATGAGCAGTTCTTC
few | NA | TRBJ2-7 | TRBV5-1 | CASSLWGQGQYF | TGCGCCAGCAGCTTGTGGGGGCAAGGGCAGTACTTC
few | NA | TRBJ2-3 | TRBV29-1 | CSVERGPTGTQYF | TGCAGCGTTGAACGTGGGCCAACAGGTACGCAGTATTTT
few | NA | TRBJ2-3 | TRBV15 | CATSRDATQASTQYF | TGTGCCACCAGCAGAGACGCCACCCAGGCTAGCACGCAGTATTTT
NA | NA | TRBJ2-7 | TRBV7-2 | CASSLVPLYEQYF | TGTGCCAGCAGCTTAGTCCCCCTCTACGAGCAGTACTTC
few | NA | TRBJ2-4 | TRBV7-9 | CASSPHREDIQYF | TGTGCCAGCAGCCCCCACAGGGAGGACATTCAGTACTTC
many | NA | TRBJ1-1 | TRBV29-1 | CSAQELNTEAFF | TGCAGCGCCCAGGAGCTGAACACTGAAGCTTTCTTT
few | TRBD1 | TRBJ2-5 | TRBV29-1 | CSVRDRVKETQYF | TGCAGCGTTCGGGACAGGGTAAAAGAGACCCAGTACTTC